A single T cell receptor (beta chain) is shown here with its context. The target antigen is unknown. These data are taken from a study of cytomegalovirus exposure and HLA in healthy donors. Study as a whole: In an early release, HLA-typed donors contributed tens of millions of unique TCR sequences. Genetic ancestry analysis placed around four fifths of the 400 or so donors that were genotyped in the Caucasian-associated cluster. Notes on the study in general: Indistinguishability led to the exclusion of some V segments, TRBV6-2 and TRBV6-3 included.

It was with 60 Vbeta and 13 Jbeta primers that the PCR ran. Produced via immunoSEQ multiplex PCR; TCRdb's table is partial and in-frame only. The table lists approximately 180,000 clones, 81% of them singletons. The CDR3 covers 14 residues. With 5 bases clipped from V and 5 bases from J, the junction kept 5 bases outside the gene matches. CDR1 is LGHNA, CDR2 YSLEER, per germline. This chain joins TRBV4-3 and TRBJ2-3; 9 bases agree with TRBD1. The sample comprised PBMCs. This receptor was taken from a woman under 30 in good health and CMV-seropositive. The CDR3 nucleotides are TGCGCCAGCAGCGGACAGGGGAGTGGAGATACGCAGTATTTT. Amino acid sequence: CASSGQGSGDTQYF.